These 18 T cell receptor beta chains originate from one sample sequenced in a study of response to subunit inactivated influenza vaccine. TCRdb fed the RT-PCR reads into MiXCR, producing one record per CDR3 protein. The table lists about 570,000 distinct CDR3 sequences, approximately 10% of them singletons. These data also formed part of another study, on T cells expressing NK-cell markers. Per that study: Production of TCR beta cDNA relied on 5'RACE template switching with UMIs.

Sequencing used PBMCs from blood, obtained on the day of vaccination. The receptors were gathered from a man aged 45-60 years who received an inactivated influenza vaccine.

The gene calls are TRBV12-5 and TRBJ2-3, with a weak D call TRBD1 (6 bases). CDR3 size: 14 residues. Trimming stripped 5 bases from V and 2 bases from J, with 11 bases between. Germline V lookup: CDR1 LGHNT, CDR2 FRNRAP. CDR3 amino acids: CASGPWDNTDTQYF. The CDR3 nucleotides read TGTGCTAGTGGTCCATGGGACAACACAGATACGCAGTATTTT.

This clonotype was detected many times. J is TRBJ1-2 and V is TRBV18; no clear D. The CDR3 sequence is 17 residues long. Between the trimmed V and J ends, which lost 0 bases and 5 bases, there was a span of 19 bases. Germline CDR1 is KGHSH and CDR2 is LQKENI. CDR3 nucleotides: TGTGCCAGCTCACCACCGCTGGATCTGAATTCCTTTTATGGCTACACCTTC. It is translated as CASSPPLDLNSFYGYTF.

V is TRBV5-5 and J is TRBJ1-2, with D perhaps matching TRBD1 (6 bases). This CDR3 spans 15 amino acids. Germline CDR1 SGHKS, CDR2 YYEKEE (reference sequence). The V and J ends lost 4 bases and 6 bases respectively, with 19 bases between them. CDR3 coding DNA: TGTGCCAGCAGCCCGGGGGGCGGACTAAGTGATGGCTACACCTTC. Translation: CASSPGGGLSDGYTF.

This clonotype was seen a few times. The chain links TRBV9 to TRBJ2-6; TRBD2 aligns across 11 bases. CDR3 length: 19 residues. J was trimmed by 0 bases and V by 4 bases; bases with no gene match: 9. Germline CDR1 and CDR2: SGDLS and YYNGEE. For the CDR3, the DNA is TGTGCCAGCAGCAAAGGGACTAGCGGCAGACTCTCTGGGGCCAACGTCCTGACTTTC. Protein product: CASSKGTSGRLSGANVLTF.

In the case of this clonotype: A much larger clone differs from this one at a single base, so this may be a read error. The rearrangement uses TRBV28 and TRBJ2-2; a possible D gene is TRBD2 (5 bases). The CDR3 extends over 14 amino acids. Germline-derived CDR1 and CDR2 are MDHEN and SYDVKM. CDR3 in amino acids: CASSLPDNTGERFF. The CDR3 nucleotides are TGTGCCAGCAGTTTGCCGGATAACACCGGGGAGCGGTTTTTT.

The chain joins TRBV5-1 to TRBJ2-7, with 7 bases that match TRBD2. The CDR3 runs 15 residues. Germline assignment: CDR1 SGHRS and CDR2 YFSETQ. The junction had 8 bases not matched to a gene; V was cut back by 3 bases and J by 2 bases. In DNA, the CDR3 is TGCGCCAGCAGCTCAATGGGGGGGAGTACCTACGAGCAGTACTTC. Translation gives CASSSMGGSTYEQYF.

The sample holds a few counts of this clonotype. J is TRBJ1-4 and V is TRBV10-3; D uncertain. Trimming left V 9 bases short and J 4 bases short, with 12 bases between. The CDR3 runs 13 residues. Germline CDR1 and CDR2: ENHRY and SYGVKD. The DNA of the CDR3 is TGTGCCATAGGAGGGAGGGTTAATGAAAAACTGTTTTTT. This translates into CAIGGRVNEKLFF.

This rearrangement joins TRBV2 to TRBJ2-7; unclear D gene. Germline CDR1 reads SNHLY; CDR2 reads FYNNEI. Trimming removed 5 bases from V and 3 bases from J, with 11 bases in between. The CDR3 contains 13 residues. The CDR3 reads CASSYHTGYEQYF. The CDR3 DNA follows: TGTGCCAGCAGTTACCACACCGGCTACGAGCAGTACTTC.

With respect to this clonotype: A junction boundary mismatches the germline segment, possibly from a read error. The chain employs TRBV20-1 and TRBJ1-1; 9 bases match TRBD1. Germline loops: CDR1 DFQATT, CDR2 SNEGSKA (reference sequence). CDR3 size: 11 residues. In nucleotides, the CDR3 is TGTAGAGGGACAGGGTTGGGTGAAGCTTTCTTT. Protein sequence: CRGTGLGEAFF.

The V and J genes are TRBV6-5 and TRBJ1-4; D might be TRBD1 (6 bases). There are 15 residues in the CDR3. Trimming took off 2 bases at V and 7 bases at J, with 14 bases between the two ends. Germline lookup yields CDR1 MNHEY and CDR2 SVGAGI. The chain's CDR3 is CASSYRTARVEKLFF. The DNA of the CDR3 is TGTGCCAGCAGTTACAGGACAGCTCGGGTTGAAAAACTGTTTTTT.

CDR3: CASSLRTGLNTGELFF. CDR3 in DNA: TGTGCCAGCAGCCTAAGGACAGGTCTGAACACCGGGGAGCTGTTTTTT. This chain links TRBV7-8 with TRBJ2-2, with TRBD1 matching 7 bases. V shed 5 bases, J shed 1 base, and the junction held 7 bases outside the gene matches. From germline, CDR1 is SGHVS and CDR2 FQNEAQ. The CDR3 is made up of 16 amino acids. The whole variable domain, filled in from reference TRBV7-8 and TRBJ2-2, reads GAGVSQSPRYKVAKRGQDVALRCDPISGHVSLFWYQQALGQGPEFLTYFQNEAQLDKSGLPSDRFFAERPEGSVSTLKIQRTQQEDSAVYLCASSLRTGLNTGELFFGEGSRLTVL.

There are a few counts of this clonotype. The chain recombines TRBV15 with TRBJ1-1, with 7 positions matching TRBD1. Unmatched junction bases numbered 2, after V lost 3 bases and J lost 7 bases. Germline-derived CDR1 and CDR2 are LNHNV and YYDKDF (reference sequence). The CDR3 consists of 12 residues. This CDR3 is CATSRDRIEAFF. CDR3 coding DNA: TGTGCCACCAGCAGGGACAGGATTGAAGCTTTCTTT.

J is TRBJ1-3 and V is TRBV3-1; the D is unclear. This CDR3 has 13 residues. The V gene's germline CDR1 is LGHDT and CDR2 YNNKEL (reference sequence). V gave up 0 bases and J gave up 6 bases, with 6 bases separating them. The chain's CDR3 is CASSQDYVNTIYF. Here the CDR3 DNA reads TGTGCCAGCAGCCAAGATTACGTAAACACCATATATTTT.

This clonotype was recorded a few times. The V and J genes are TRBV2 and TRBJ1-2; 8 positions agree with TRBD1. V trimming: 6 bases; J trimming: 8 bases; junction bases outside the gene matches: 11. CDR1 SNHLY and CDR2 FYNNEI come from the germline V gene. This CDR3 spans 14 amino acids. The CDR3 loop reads CASRPGQAVQGYTF. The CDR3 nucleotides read TGTGCCAGCAGACCGGGACAGGCAGTTCAAGGCTACACCTTC.

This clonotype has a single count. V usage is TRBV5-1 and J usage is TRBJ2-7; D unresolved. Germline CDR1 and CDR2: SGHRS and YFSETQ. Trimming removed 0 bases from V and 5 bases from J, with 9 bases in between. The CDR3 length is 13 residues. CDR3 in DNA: TGCGCCAGCAGCTTGGGCCAGCACCACGAGCAGTACTTC. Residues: CASSLGQHHEQYF.

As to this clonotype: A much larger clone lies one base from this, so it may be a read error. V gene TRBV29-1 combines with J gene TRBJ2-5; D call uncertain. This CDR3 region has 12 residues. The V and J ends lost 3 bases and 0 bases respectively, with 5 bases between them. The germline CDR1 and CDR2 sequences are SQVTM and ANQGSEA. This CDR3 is CSVDINQETQYF. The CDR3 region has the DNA TGCAGCGTTGATATTAACCAAGAGACCCAGTACTTC.

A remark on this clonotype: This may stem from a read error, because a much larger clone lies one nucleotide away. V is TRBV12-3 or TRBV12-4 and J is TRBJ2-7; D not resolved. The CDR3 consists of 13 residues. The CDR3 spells CPSSLIGSYEQYF. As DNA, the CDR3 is TGTCCCAGCAGTTTGATCGGGTCCTACGAGCAGTACTTC.

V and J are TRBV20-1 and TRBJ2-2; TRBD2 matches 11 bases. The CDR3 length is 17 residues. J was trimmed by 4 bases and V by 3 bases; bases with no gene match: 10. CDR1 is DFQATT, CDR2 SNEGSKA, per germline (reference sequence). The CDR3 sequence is CSARDFGTSGRTGELFF. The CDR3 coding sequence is TGCAGTGCTAGGGATTTCGGGACTAGCGGTCGCACCGGGGAGCTGTTTTTT.